The present T cell receptor (beta chain) was sequenced within a study of shared clonotypes between healthy human individuals. In regard to this clone: What it recognizes is unknown.

Germline lookup yields CDR1 MNHEY and CDR2 SMNVEV (reference sequence). The CDR3 sequence is 18 residues long. V was pared by 6 bases and J by 6 bases, with 30 bases between. The table came from immunoSEQ multiplex PCR; TCRdb's copy has only in-frame clones and leaves some out. The table records 550,000 to 800,000 clones, about 90% of them present only once. Findings and caveats of the study: It was observed that roughly 4.8% of naive CD4 clonotypes were shared across four donors.

This clonotype originated in a man between 18 and 29 years old in good health. Some clones in this sample may be carry-over from other donors' samples. This sequence joins TRBV27 and TRBJ2-7; a weak D match, TRBD2 (6 bases). The sample was memory CD8+ T cells from PBMCs. The subset was: CD45RO+ cells pooled with CCR7-negative TemRA cells. CDR3 sequence: CASSHGPGVPPTLGEQYF. As DNA, the CDR3 is TGTGCCAGCAGCCATGGGCCGGGAGTTCCCCCCACTCTGGGCGAGCAGTACTTC.